This passage covers 12 T cell receptor beta chains from one sample sequenced in a study of shared clonotypes between healthy human individuals. Only in-frame clones appear in the TCRdb table, and some are missing; sequencing was by immunoSEQ multiplex PCR. The repertoire consists of approximately 2.1 million clones, with about 92% occurring once and the leading ten covering about 0.39%. Sequenced sample: naive CD4+ T cells from PBMCs. Subset meaning: CD45RA+ positively selected. All receptors derive from a man aged 18-30 years in good health. Some clones in this sample may be carry-over from other donors' samples.

This clone was counted a few times. The rearrangement uses TRBV30 and TRBJ1-4; tentatively, D is TRBD1 (5 bases). Trimming shortened V by 1 base and J by 8 bases, and 14 bases separated the two germline ends. The CDR3 contains 14 residues. Germline V gene lookup returns CDR1 GTSNPN and CDR2 SVGIG (reference sequence). CDR3 loop: CAWSDGTLREKLFF. DNA for the CDR3: TGTGCCTGGAGTGATGGGACCCTCCGGGAAAAACTGTTTTTT.

Comment on this clone: Other nucleotide sequences in the sample specify the same CDR3. The CDR3 DNA sequence: TGTGCCAGCAGCTCGACTAGCGGAGTCTACGAGCAGTACTTC. It is translated as CASSSTSGVYEQYF. V usage is TRBV7-9 and J usage is TRBJ2-7; 9 bases line up with TRBD2. From germline, CDR1 is SEHNR and CDR2 FQNEAQ (reference sequence). The J segment lost 3 bases and the V segment lost 4 bases, leaving 4 bases of the junction unmatched. The length of the CDR3 is 14 residues.

V gene TRBV9 combines with J gene TRBJ2-5; TRBD2 aligns across 7 bases. Looked up from germline, CDR1 is SGDLS and CDR2 is YYNGEE. The CDR3 is made up of 12 amino acids. With V trimmed by 4 bases and J by 5 bases, 2 bases remained unmatched. This chain's CDR3 is CASSSGGETQYF. The CDR3 nucleotides are TGTGCCAGCAGCTCCGGGGGGGAGACCCAGTACTTC.

In this sample, this clone turned up once. The sample carries other DNA sequences with the same CDR3. This chain connects TRBV7-9 to TRBJ2-1; 10 bases are shared with TRBD2. From germline, CDR1 is SEHNR and CDR2 FQNEAQ (reference sequence). CDR3 length: 15 amino acids. J lost 5 bases, V lost 5 bases, and 6 bases had no gene match. As DNA, the CDR3 is TGTGCCAGCAGCCCCCGGACTAGCGGAGACAATGAGCAGTTCTTC. Translating gives CASSPRTSGDNEQFF. The variable domain in full, with the rest retrieved from reference TRBV7-9 and TRBJ2-1, is DTGVSQNPRHKITKRGQNVTFRCDPISEHNRLYWYRQTLGQGPEFLTYFQNEAQLEKSRLLSDRFSAERPKGSFSTLEIQRTEQGDSAMYLCASSPRTSGDNEQFFGPGTRLTVL.

The chain combines TRBV11-1 with TRBJ2-7; 7 bases match TRBD2. Losses at the gene ends were 5 bases for V and 1 base for J; bases not matched to a gene: 2. Per germline, CDR1 SGHAT and CDR2 FQDESV (reference sequence). This CDR3 is built from 13 residues. CDR3 protein: CASSRGVSYEQYF. The CDR3 coding sequence is TGTGCCAGCAGCCGGGGGGTGTCCTACGAGCAGTACTTC.

This chain uses TRBV10-3 with TRBJ1-2, with D maybe TRBD1 (5 bases). With 3 bases removed from V and 5 bases from J, the gap between germline ends came to 16 bases. Germline CDR1 reads ENHRY; CDR2 reads SYGVKD. This CDR3 has 15 residues. The CDR3 reads CAISDAGLEEYGYTF. CDR3 bases: TGTGCCATCAGTGATGCAGGGTTGGAAGAATATGGCTACACCTTC.

In DNA, the CDR3 is TGTGCCAGCAGCGAACGACAGGGCCTTATCGATCAGCCCCAGCATTTT. Protein sequence: CASSERQGLIDQPQHF. The chain couples TRBV11-2 to TRBJ1-5; 7 bases align to TRBD1. Per germline, CDR1 SGHAT and CDR2 FQNNGV. The CDR3 spans 16 residues. The trim removed 5 bases at V and 5 bases at J, leaving 12 bases unmatched.

Remarks on this clone: The sample has other DNA sequences that encode this CDR3 too. The chain is built from TRBV6-5 and TRBJ2-7, with a weak D call TRBD2 (6 bases). Germline CDR1 and CDR2: MNHEY and SVGAGI. Trimming took 6 bases from V and 3 from J, leaving 15 bases between them. The CDR3 totals 14 residues. DNA of the CDR3: TGTGCCAGCAGCAAAGGCGGGACCTTCTACGAGCAGTACTTC. Translation gives CASSKGGTFYEQYF.

The V and J genes are TRBV7-2 and TRBJ2-4; 7 positions agree with TRBD1. This CDR3 is built from 15 residues. V gave up 5 bases and J gave up 0 bases; unmatched junction bases: 4. In germline, CDR1 is SGHTA, CDR2 FQGNSA. The CDR3 nucleotides are TGTGCCAGCAGCCCACAGGGGTTAGCCAAAAACATTCAGTACTTC. It encodes CASSPQGLAKNIQYF.

This chain joins TRBV19 and TRBJ1-1; tentative D call: TRBD1 (6 bases). This CDR3 contains 17 residues. V was clipped by 5 bases and J by 0 bases, with 19 bases between them. The germline V gene has CDR1 LNHDA and CDR2 SQIVND (reference sequence). CDR3 DNA: TGTGCCAGTAGTCCCCGGGGTGTCAGGGGTCTGAACACTGAAGCTTTCTTT. Translated, it gives CASSPRGVRGLNTEAFF.

This chain links TRBV27 with TRBJ2-3; 13 nucleotides line up with TRBD2. The V segment lost 3 bases and the J segment 4 bases; nucleotides outside the gene matches: 19. The germline gives CDR1 MNHEY, CDR2 SMNVEV (reference sequence). CDR3 length: 21 residues. CDR3 sequence reads: CASSFNFPTGGLAGTPDTQYF. Written as DNA, the CDR3 is TGTGCCAGCAGTTTCAACTTCCCGACAGGGGGACTAGCGGGGACGCCAGATACGCAGTATTTT.

The gene calls are TRBV2 and TRBJ1-5; 8 bases are shared with TRBD1. The CDR3 is 15 amino acids. Germline assignment: CDR1 SNHLY and CDR2 FYNNEI. V gave up 6 bases and J gave up 4 bases; unmatched junction bases: 8. In DNA, the CDR3 is TGTGCCAGCAGGGCCGGGACAGGAATTAATCAGCCCCAGCATTTT. Its translation is CASRAGTGINQPQHF.